This T cell receptor (beta chain) was profiled in a study of spatial heterogeneity in lung cancer. Whole-study context: More beta-chain than alpha-chain sequences were consistently detected.

From germline, CDR1 is SGHDN and CDR2 FVKESK. V lost 4 bases, J lost 1 base, and 10 bases lay in between. The CDR3 totals 14 residues. There are many counts of this clonotype. Each TCR cDNA molecule carried a unique molecular identifier. TCRdb passed the 5' RACE reads through MiXCR, listing each CDR3 protein once. This table has 45,000 to 55,000 distinct CDR3 sequences, about 5.8% appearing once. Time point noted: sample taken at primary tumor resection. The donors comprised around 72 untreated early-stage non-small cell lung cancer patients. From tumor, nontumor lung or frozen PBMC, whole RNA was taken unsorted for sequencing.

Sequenced material: PBMCs, taken at surgery. V and J are TRBV14 and TRBJ1-1; D gene uncertain. This clonotype was obtained from a male donor with early-stage non-small cell lung cancer. The CDR3 is CASSRFQRNTEAFF. The CDR3 nucleotides are TGTGCCAGCAGCCGGTTCCAGAGGAACACTGAAGCTTTCTTT.